This TCR beta chain was captured by sequencing in a study of CD8+ T cells in alopecia areata. Study-wide findings and caveats: Sequencing of scalp samples also includes resident alphabeta T cells from normal skin. Researchers report lesional scalp, most notably alopecia totalis/universalis, outstripped normal scalp in clonality.

As the sequencing template, cDNA was produced by extracting RNA and reverse transcribing it. Profiled with immunoSEQ multiplex PCR; TCRdb holds only in-frame clones, not every one. Of about 110,000 clones in the sample, around 59% were seen once. Concerning this clone itself: The antigen remains unidentified.

The CDR3 runs 16 residues. The germline CDR1 and CDR2 sequences are PRHDT and FYEKMQ (reference sequence). V gave up 5 bases and J gave up 6 bases; unmatched junction bases: 6. The TCR sequence derives from a human donor in good health. The specimen sequenced was CD8+ T cells sorted from blood. V gene TRBV13 combines with J gene TRBJ2-1; 14 bases line up with TRBD2. CDR3 DNA: TGTGCCAGCAGCCTCGGACTAGCGGGGGGTAGCAATGAGCAGTTCTTC. This translates into CASSLGLAGGSNEQFF.